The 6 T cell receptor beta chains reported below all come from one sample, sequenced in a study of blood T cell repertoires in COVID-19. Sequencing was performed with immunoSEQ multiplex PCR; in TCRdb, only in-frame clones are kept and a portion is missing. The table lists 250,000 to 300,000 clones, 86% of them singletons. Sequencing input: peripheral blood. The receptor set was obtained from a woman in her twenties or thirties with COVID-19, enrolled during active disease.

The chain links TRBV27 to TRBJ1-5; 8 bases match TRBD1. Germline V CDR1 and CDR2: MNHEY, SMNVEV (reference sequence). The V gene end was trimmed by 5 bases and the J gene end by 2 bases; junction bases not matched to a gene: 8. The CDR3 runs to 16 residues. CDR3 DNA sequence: TGTGCCAGCAGTCCTATCGGACAGGGAGGCAATCAGCCCCAGCATTTT. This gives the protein CASSPIGQGGNQPQHF.

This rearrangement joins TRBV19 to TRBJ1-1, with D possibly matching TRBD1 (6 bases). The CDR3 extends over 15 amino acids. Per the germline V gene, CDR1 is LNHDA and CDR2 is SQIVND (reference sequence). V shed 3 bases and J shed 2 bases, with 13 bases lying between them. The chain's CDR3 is CASSIQRGGNTEAFF. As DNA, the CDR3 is TGTGCCAGTAGTATTCAGAGGGGGGGTAACACTGAAGCTTTCTTT.

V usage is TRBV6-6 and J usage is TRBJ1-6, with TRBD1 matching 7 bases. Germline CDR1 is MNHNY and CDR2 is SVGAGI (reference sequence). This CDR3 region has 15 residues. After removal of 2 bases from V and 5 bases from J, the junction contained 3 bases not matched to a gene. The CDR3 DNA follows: TGTGCCAGCAGTTACGGGGACAGAAATAATTCACCCCTCCACTTT. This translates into CASSYGDRNNSPLHF.

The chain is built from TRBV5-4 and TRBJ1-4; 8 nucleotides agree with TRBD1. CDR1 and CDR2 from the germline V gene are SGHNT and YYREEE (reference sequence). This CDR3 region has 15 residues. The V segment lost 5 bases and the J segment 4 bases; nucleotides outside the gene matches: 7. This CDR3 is CASSYRGQDNEKLFF. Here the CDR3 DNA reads TGTGCCAGCAGTTACCGGGGACAGGATAATGAAAAACTGTTTTTT.

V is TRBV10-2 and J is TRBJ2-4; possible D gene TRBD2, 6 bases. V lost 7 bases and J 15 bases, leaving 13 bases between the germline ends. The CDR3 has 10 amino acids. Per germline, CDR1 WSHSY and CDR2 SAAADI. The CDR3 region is CASIGPGVYF. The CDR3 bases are TGCGCCAGCATAGGACCGGGGGTGTACTTC.

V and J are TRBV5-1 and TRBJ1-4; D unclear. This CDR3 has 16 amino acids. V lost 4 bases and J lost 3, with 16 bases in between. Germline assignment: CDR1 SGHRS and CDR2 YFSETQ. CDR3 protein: CASSRGGRQANEKLFF. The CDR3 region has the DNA TGCGCCAGCAGCCGGGGAGGCAGGCAAGCTAATGAAAAACTGTTTTTT.